The 16 T cell receptor beta chains below were found in one sample sequenced in a study of control samples from healthy donors and cancer patients. The protocol was immunoSEQ multiplex PCR, while the TCRdb copy is restricted to in-frame clones and leaves out a portion. The sample contains more than 95,000 clones, around 87% of which appear only once. Source material: blood. These receptors were collected from a man aged 55-75 years in good health.

The gene calls are TRBV6-5 and TRBJ1-4; D ambiguous. CDR1 MNHEY and CDR2 SVGAGI come from the germline V gene. Trimming removed 5 bases from V and 5 bases from J, with 9 bases in between. CDR3 size: 13 residues. The CDR3 here is CASSRTANEKLFF. CDR3 sequence (DNA): TGTGCCAGCAGTCGGACGGCGAATGAAAAACTGTTTTTT.

The V gene is TRBV5-8, the J gene TRBJ1-2, with TRBD1 as a possible D gene (5 bases). There are 15 residues in the CDR3. CDR1 SGHTS and CDR2 YDEGEE come from the germline V gene. V was cut by 4 bases and J by 7 bases, with 20 bases left in between. CDR3 sequence reads: CASSVRRGGIGGYTF. The CDR3 DNA follows: TGTGCCAGCAGCGTTAGGAGGGGAGGTATAGGTGGCTACACCTTC.

This chain uses TRBV5-1 with TRBJ2-1, with 7 bases identical to TRBD1. The CDR3 loop spans 14 amino acids. J gave up 8 bases and V 0 bases, and 5 bases lay outside the gene matches. Germline V gives CDR1 SGHRS, CDR2 YFSETQ. CDR3 sequence (DNA): TGCGCCAGCAGCTTGGTGGTAGGGGGCTATGAGCAGTTCTTC. This encodes CASSLVVGGYEQFF.

The rearrangement links TRBV30 to TRBJ2-7; 8 bases fit TRBD1. V trimming: 2 bases; J trimming: 2 bases; junction bases outside the gene matches: 5. Germline values: CDR1 GTSNPN, CDR2 SVGIG (reference sequence). The CDR3 spans 14 residues. CDR3 coding DNA: TGTGCCTGGAGTCCAGGGGGCCTCACCTACGAGCAGTACTTC. Amino acids: CAWSPGGLTYEQYF.

The chain uses TRBV28 and TRBJ1-1, with D possibly matching TRBD1 (5 bases). Germline V gene sequence: CDR1 MDHEN, CDR2 SYDVKM. V shed 6 bases and J shed 6 bases, with 11 bases lying between them. The CDR3 runs 12 residues. This CDR3 is CASRDTISEAFF. The CDR3 DNA reads as TGTGCCAGCAGGGACACAATTTCTGAAGCTTTCTTT.

The gene calls are TRBV6-5 and TRBJ1-2; D is ambiguous. Trimming removed 6 bases from V and 8 bases from J, with 16 bases in between. The CDR3 extends over 13 amino acids. CDR1 is MNHEY, CDR2 SVGAGI, per germline. In DNA, the CDR3 is TGTGCCAGCAGCTCCCTAACGGAGGCGGGCTACACCTTC. Protein sequence: CASSSLTEAGYTF.

This chain joins TRBV11-3 and TRBJ2-7; possible D gene TRBD2, 5 bases. Per germline, CDR1 SGHNT and CDR2 YENEEA. Trimming pared 5 bases from V and 4 bases from J, leaving 12 bases between. The CDR3 covers 13 residues. The CDR3 protein is CASSQGLNYEQYF. CDR3 DNA sequence: TGTGCCAGCAGCCAAGGACTGAATTACGAGCAGTACTTC.

V and J are TRBV27 and TRBJ1-2, with a weak D call TRBD1 (6 bases). Trimming cost V 6 bases and J 9 bases, with 17 bases left between them. CDR3 length equals 13 residues. Germline CDR1 reads MNHEY; CDR2 reads SMNVEV (reference sequence). The CDR3 nucleotides read TGTGCCAGCAGCCTTCATGCGGACAGACGCTACACCTTC. Translating gives CASSLHADRRYTF.

The genes are TRBV28 and TRBJ2-1; 9 bases match TRBD2. After removal of 8 bases from V and 8 bases from J, the junction contained 13 bases not matched to a gene. The CDR3 sequence is 15 residues long. Germline loops: CDR1 MDHEN, CDR2 SYDVKM. CDR3 nucleotides: TGTGCCAGCGGGTTACCGGCTAGCGGGGTTGATGAGCAGTTCTTC. Residues: CASGLPASGVDEQFF.

Note on this clone: Mismatch with germline at one junction end may stem from a read error. This rearrangement joins TRBV7-7 to TRBJ2-5, with 7 positions matching TRBD1. The germline CDR1 and CDR2 sequences are SSHAT and FNYEAQ (reference sequence). CDR3 length: 14 residues. This CDR3 is CASSLAGGQETQYF. As DNA, the CDR3 is TGTGCTAGCAGCTTAGCAGGGGGTCAAGAGACCCAGTACTTC. The complete variable domain, with remaining parts taken from reference TRBV7-7 and TRBJ2-5, reads GAGVSQSPRYKVTKRGQDVTLRCDPISSHATLYWYQQALGQGPEFLTYFNYEAQPDKSGLPSDRFSAERPEGSISTLTIQRTEQRDSAMYRCASSLAGGQETQYFGPGTRLLVL.

This chain uses TRBV28 with TRBJ2-7; a weak D match, TRBD1 (5 bases). The V gene's germline CDR1 is MDHEN and CDR2 SYDVKM. The CDR3 loop spans 15 amino acids. Trimming left V 2 bases short and J 0 bases short, with 11 bases between. CDR3 nucleotides: TGTGCCAGCAGTTTACGGCAGGGAACCTCCTACGAGCAGTACTTC. Residues: CASSLRQGTSYEQYF.

The chain has TRBV28 and TRBJ2-2; no reliable D call. The CDR3 loop spans 12 amino acids. Germline V lookup: CDR1 MDHEN, CDR2 SYDVKM. V lost 2 bases to trimming and J lost 7 bases, with 5 bases between them. In nucleotides, the CDR3 is TGTGCCAGCAGTTTACTAGACGGGGAGCTGTTTTTT. It specifies CASSLLDGELFF.

This chain connects TRBV3-1 (or the pseudogene TRBV3-2) to TRBJ2-7; D ambiguous. This CDR3 is 15 amino acids long. Trimming removed 4 bases from V and 2 bases from J, with 15 bases in between. The V gene's germline CDR1 is LGHDT and CDR2 YNNKEL (reference sequence). The CDR3 protein is CASSPLVGSAYEQYF. CDR3 DNA sequence: TGTGCCAGCAGCCCATTAGTCGGTTCCGCCTACGAGCAGTACTTC.

This chain connects TRBV2 to TRBJ1-6; D uncertain. Germline V lookup: CDR1 SNHLY, CDR2 FYNNEI. The CDR3 contains 13 residues. V was clipped by 7 bases and J by 7 bases, with 11 bases between them. The CDR3 is CASKSLGNSPLHF. CDR3 sequence (DNA): TGTGCCAGCAAGTCCCTGGGGAATTCACCCCTCCACTTT.

CDR3: CASRQGGTGRNIQYF. The CDR3 region has the DNA TGTGCCAGCAGGCAGGGAGGGACAGGGAGAAACATTCAGTACTTC. The chain combines TRBV6-5 with TRBJ2-4, with 9 bases fitting TRBD1. V shed 6 bases, J shed 6 bases, and the junction held 9 bases outside the gene matches. This CDR3 comprises 15 residues. Germline assignment: CDR1 MNHEY and CDR2 SVGAGI.

The chain couples TRBV5-8 to TRBJ1-5, with D possibly TRBD1 on 6 matching bases. CDR3 length: 13 residues. The V gene's germline CDR1 is SGHTS and CDR2 YDEGEE. V lost 1 base and J 7 bases, leaving 9 bases between the germline ends. The CDR3: CASSLLRGQPQHF. DNA of the CDR3: TGTGCCAGCAGCTTGCTCAGGGGCCAGCCCCAGCATTTT.